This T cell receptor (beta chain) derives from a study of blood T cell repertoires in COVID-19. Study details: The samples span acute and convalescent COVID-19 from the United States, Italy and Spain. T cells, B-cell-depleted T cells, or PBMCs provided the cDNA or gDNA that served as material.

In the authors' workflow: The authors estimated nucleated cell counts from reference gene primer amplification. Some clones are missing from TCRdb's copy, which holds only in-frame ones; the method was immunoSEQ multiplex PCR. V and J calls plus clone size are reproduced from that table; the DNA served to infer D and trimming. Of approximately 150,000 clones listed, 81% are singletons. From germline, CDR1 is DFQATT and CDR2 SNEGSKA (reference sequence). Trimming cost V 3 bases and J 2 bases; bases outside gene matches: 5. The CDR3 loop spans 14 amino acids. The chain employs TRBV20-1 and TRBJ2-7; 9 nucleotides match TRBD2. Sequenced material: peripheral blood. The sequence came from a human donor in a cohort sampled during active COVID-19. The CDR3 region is CSASRSGRTYEQYF. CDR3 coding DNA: TGCAGTGCTAGTCGAAGCGGGAGGACCTACGAGCAGTACTTC.